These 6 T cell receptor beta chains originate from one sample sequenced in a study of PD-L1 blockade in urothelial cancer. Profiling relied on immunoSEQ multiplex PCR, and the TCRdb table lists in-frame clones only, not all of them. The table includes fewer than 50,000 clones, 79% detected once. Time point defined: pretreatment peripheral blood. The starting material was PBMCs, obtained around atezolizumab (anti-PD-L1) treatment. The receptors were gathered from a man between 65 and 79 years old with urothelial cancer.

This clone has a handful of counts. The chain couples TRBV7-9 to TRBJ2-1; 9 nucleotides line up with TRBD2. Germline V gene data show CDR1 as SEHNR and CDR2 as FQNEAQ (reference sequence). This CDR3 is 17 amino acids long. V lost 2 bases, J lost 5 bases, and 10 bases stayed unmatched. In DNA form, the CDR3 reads TGTGCCAGCAGCTTAAAAGTCAGACTAGCGGTGAACAATGAGCAGTTCTTC. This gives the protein CASSLKVRLAVNNEQFF.

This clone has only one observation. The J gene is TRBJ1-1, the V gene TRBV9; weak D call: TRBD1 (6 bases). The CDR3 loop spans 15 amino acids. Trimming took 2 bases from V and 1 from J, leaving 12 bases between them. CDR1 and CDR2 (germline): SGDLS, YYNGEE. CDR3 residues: CASSVGAPGNTEAFF. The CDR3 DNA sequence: TGTGCCAGCAGCGTGGGGGCCCCGGGGAACACTGAAGCTTTCTTT.

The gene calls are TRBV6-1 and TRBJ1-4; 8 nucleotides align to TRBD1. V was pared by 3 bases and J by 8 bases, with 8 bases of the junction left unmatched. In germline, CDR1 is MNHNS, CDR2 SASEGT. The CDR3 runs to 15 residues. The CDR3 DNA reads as TGTGCCAGCAGTGACCCAGGGGGCGCAGGGGAAAAACTGTTTTTT. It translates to CASSDPGGAGEKLFF.

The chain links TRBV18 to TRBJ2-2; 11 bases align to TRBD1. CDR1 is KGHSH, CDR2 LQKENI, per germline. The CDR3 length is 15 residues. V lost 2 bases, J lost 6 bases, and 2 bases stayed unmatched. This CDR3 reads CASSPVGQGAGELFF. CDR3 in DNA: TGTGCCAGCTCACCAGTGGGACAGGGGGCCGGGGAGCTGTTTTTT.

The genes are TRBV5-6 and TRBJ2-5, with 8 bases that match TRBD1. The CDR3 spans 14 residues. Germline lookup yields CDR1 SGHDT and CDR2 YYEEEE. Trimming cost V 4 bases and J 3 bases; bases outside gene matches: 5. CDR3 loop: CASSKSTGEETQYF. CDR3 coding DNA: TGTGCCAGCAGCAAATCGACAGGGGAAGAGACCCAGTACTTC.

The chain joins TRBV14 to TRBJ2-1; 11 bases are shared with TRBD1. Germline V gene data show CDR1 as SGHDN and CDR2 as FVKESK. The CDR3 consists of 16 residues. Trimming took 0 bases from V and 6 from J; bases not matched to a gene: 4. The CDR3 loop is CASSQDLGQGANEQFF. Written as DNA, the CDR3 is TGTGCCAGCAGCCAAGATCTTGGACAGGGGGCCAATGAGCAGTTCTTC.